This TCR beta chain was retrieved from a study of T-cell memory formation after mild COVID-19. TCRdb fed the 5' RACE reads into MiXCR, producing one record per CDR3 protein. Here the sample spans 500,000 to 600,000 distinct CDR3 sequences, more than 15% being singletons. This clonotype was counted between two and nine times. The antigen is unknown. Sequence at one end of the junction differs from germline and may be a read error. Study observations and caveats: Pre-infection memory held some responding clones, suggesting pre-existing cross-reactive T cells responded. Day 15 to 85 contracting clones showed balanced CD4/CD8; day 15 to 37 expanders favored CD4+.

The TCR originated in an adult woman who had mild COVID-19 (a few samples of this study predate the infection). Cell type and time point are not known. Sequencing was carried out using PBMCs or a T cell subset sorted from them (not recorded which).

Here the CDR3 DNA reads TGCGCCAGCAGTCAAGTATACCAGGGGGGGACTGAAGCTTTCTTT. Translated: CASSQVYQGGTEAFF. The chain uses TRBV4-1 and TRBJ1-1; 7 bases are shared with TRBD1. From germline, CDR1 is MGHRA and CDR2 YSYEKL. There are 15 residues in the CDR3.